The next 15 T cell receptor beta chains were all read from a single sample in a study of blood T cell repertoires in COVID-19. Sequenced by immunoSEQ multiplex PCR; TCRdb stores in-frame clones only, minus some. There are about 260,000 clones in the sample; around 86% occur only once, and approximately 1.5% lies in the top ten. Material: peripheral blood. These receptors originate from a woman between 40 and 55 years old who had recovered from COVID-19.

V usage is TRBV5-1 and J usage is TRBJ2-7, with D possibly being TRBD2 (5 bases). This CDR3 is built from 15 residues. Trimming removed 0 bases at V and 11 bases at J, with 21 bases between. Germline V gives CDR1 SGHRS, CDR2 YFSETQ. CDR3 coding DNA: TGCGCCAGCAGCTTGGCGGGGAGACCTACGAGTTGGGAGTACTTC. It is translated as CASSLAGRPTSWEYF.

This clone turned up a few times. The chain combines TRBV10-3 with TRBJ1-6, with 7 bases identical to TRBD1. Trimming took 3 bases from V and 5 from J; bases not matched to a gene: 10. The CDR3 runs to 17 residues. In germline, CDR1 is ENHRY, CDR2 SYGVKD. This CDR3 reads CAISDGGYQGDNSPLHF. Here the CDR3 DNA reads TGTGCCATCAGTGATGGAGGATACCAGGGGGATAATTCACCCCTCCACTTT.

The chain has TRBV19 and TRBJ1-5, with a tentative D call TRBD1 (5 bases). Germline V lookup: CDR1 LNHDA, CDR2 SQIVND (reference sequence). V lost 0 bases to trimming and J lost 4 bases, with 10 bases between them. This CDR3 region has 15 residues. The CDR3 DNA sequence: TGTGCCAGTAGTATAGAGGGGCACGTAAATCAGCCCCAGCATTTT. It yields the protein CASSIEGHVNQPQHF. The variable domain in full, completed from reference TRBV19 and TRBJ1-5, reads DGGITQSPKYLFRKEGQNVTLSCEQNLNHDAMYWYRQDPGQGLRLIYYSQIVNDFQKGDIAEGYSVSREKKESFPLTVTSAQKNPTAFYLCASSIEGHVNQPQHFGDGTRLSIL.

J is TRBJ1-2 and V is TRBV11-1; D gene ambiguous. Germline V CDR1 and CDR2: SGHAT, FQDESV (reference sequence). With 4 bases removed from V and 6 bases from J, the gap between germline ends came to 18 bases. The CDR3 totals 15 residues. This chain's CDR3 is CASSSEIDGRNGYTF. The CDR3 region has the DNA TGTGCCAGCAGCTCAGAAATCGATGGGCGAAATGGCTACACCTTC.

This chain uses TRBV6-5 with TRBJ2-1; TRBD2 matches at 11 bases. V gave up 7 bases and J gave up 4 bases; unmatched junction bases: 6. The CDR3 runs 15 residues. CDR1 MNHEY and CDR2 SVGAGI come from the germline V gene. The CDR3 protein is CASNQLAGEYNEQFF. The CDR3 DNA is TGTGCCAGCAACCAACTAGCGGGGGAATACAATGAGCAGTTCTTC.

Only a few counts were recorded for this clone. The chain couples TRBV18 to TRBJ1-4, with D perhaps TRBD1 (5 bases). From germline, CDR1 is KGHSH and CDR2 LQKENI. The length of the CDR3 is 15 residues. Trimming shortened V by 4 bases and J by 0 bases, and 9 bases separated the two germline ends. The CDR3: CASSLLQATNEKLFF. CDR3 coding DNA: TGTGCCAGCTCACTCCTACAGGCAACTAATGAAAAACTGTTTTTT.

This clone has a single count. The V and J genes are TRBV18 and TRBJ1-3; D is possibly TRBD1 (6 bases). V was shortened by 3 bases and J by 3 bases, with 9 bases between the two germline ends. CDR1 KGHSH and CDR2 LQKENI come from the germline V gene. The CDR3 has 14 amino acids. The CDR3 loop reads CASSPGTLGNTIYF. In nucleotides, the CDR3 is TGTGCCAGCTCACCGGGGACACTTGGAAACACCATATATTTT.

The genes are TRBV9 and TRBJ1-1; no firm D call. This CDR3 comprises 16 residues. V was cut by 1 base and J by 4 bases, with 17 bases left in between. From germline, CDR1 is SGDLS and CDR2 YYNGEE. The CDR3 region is CASSVTPGLEGTEAFF. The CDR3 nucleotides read TGTGCCAGCAGCGTAACACCGGGCCTAGAGGGCACTGAAGCTTTCTTT.

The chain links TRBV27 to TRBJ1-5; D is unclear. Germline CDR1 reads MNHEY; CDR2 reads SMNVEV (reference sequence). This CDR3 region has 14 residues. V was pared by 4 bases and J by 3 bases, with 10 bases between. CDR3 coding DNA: TGTGCCAGCAGTTCTCTTTCTAACAATCAGCCCCAGCATTTT. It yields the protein CASSSLSNNQPQHF.

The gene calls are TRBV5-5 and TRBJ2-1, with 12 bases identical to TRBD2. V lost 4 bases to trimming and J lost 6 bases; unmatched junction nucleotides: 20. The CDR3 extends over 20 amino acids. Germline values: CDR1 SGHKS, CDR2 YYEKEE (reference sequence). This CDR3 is CASSPRPGLAGGKIPNEQFF. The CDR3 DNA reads TGTGCCAGCAGCCCCCGGCCCGGGCTAGCGGGGGGGAAGATCCCCAATGAGCAGTTCTTC.

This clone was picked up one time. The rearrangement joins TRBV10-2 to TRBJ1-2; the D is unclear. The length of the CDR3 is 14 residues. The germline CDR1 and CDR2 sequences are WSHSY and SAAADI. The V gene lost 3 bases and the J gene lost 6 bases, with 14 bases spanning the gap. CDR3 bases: TGCGCCAGCAGTGATGGCGGGATCAAGGATGGCTACACCTTC. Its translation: CASSDGGIKDGYTF.

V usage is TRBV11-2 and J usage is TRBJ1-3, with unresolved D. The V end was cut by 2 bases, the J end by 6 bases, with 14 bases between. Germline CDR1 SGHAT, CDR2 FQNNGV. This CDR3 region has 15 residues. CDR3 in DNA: TGTGCCAGCAGCTTAACATGGAGCGTGGAAAACACCATATATTTT. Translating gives CASSLTWSVENTIYF. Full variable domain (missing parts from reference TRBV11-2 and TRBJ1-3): EAGVAQSPRYKIIEKRQSVAFWCNPISGHATLYWYQQILGQGPKLLIQFQNNGVVDDSQLPKDRFSAERLKGVDSTLKIQPAKLEDSAVYLCASSLTWSVENTIYFGEGSWLTVV.

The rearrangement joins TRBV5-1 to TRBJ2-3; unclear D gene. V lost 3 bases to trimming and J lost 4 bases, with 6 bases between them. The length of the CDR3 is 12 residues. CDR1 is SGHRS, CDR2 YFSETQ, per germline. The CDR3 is CASSWAPDTQYF. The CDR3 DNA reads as TGCGCCAGCAGCTGGGCCCCAGATACGCAGTATTTT.

CDR3 amino acids: CAWRTGGTTDTQYF. The CDR3 DNA follows: TGTGCCTGGCGTACAGGGGGGACCACAGATACGCAGTATTTT. The chain combines TRBV30 with TRBJ2-3, with 8 nucleotides matching TRBD1. CDR1 and CDR2 from the germline V gene are GTSNPN and SVGIG (reference sequence). This CDR3 spans 14 amino acids. V lost 5 bases and J lost 2; bases outside the gene matches: 6. The full variable domain, with the rest looked up from reference TRBV30 and TRBJ2-3, is SQTIHQWPATLVQPVGSPLSLECTVEGTSNPNLYWYRQAAGRGLQLLFYSVGIGQISSEVPQNLSASRPQDRQFILSSKKLLLSDSGFYLCAWRTGGTTDTQYFGPGTRLTVL.

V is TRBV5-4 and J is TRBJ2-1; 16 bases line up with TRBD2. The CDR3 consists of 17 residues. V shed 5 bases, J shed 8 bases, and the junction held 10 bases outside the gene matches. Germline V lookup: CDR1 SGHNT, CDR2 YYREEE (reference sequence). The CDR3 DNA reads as TGTGCCAGCAGATCCGGGACTAGCGGGGGGGCTAGGTATGAGCAGTTCTTC. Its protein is CASRSGTSGGARYEQFF.